Listed below are T cell receptor beta chains from one sample, sequenced in a study of blood T cells in healthy people across ages. TCRdb redid the calling of the 5' RACE reads with MiXCR, one entry per CDR3 protein. Of 750,000 to 950,000 distinct CDR3 sequences listed, less than 70% are singletons. Sequencing input: blood. These receptor sequences come from an elderly man in good health. Both conserved end residues are part of each CDR3. The D gene is left open where the match is weak. Clone size is shown for a subset of rows, as once, few, many or a class of expanded clone.

d_gene	v_gene	j_gene	abundance	CDR3nt	CDR3aa
TRBD2	TRBV28	TRBJ2-6	-	TGTGCCAGCACCCCATACCGGACTAGCTCTGGGGCCAACGTCCTGACTTTC	CASTPYRTSSGANVLTF
-	TRBV6-6	TRBJ2-3	-	TGTGCCAGCAGTTACGACAGGCCGGGGACAGATACGCAGTATTTT	CASSYDRPGTDTQYF
-	TRBV2	TRBJ2-7	-	TGTGCCAGCATGACGGGGCGGCATTTACGCGAGCAGTACTTC	CASMTGRHLREQYF
TRBD1	TRBV27	TRBJ2-3	once	TGTGCCAGCAGTCCGCGCTTTACAGGGGGCAGGGTCAGATACGCGTATTTT	CASSPRFTGGRVRYAYF
-	TRBV12-5	TRBJ2-6	few	TGTGCTAGTGGTTTGGACTCTCTGGCCAACGTCCTGACTTTC	CASGLDSLANVLTF
-	TRBV29-1	TRBJ1-6	-	TGCAGCGTGGGGGAGGGGAGAACACCCCTCCACTTT	CSVGEGRTPLHF
TRBD2	TRBV6-2/TRBV6-3	TRBJ2-7	few	TGTGCCAGCAGCTCCGGGACTAGCGGGAGATACGAGCAGTACTTC	CASSSGTSGRYEQYF
-	TRBV27	TRBJ1-5	-	TGTGCCAGCAGTCCCCCCGACAGTTACAATCAGCCCCAGCATTTT	CASSPPDSYNQPQHF
-	TRBV2	TRBJ2-5	-	TGTGCCAGCAGCCCGCTCTTGGGGGAGACCCAGTCCTTC	CASSPLLGETQSF
-	TRBV4-3	TRBJ2-7	-	TGCGCCAGCAGCCAAGGATTCCGGGGCTACGAGCAGTACTTC	CASSQGFRGYEQYF
-	TRBV12-3/TRBV12-4	TRBJ2-7	-	TGTGCCAGCAGTGCCGACCCCAGCGGCAGCTCCTACGAGCAGTACTTC	CASSADPSGSSYEQYF
-	TRBV20-1	TRBJ2-5	-	TGCAGTGCTCCCGGGGGACGCCAGGCCGAAGAGACCCAGTACTTC	CSAPGGRQAEETQYF
-	TRBV2	TRBJ2-1	-	TGTGCCAGCAGACGCCGCCTAATAGTGGGCCGCAATGCGTCCTACAATGAGCAGTTCTTC	CASRRRLIVGRNASYNEQFF
-	TRBV4-2	TRBJ2-1	-	TGTGCCAGCAGCCAAGAAGTTCAGGGTAGCGATGAGCAGTTCTTC	CASSQEVQGSDEQFF
TRBD2	TRBV7-9	TRBJ2-1	-	TGTGCCAGCAGCTTAAGCGGGGTCTACAATGAGCAGTTCTTC	CASSLSGVYNEQFF
-	TRBV28	TRBJ2-2	-	TGTGCCAGCCACGAGAGGGGCGGGGAGCTGTTTTTT	CASHERGGELFF
TRBD2	TRBV4-1	TRBJ2-2	few	TGCGCCAGCAGCCAAGAAGGTAGCGGGAGGCGCACCGGGGAGCTGTTTTTT	CASSQEGSGRRTGELFF
-	TRBV3-1	TRBJ2-3	once	TGTGCCAGCAGCCAAGTCCGGACGGGAGCTGACAGATACGCGTATTTT	CASSQVRTGADRYAYF
-	TRBV3-1	TRBJ1-2	-	TGTGCCAGCAGTTCCACATCGAGGGATGGCTACACCTTC	CASSSTSRDGYTF
-	TRBV29-1	TRBJ2-6	few	TGCAGCGCGGGGTCAGACGGGGCCAACGTCCTGACTTTC	CSAGSDGANVLTF
-	TRBV28	TRBJ1-6	-	TGTGCCGGCACCCGACAGGCCCGAATGCACGCCCTCCACTTT	CAGTRQARMHALHF
TRBD1	TRBV3-1	TRBJ2-7	few	TGTGCCAGCAGCACTCTACGGGACAGGGTAGACGAGCAGTACTTC	CASSTLRDRVDEQYF
TRBD2	TRBV27	TRBJ2-3	-	TGTGCCAGCAGGGGTAGCGGGAGGACAGATACGCAGTATTTT	CASRGSGRTDTQYF
TRBD1	TRBV28	TRBJ2-7	few	TGTGCCAGCAGTTCCATTACAGGGGGCGGATTATACGAGCAGTACTTC	CASSSITGGGLYEQYF
TRBD1	TRBV11-2	TRBJ2-6	-	TGTGCCAGCAGCTTAGATTCCGACAGGGGGCAGGCTGGGGCCAACGTCCTGACTTTC	CASSLDSDRGQAGANVLTF
-	TRBV20-1	TRBJ2-7	-	TGCAGTGCGGCCCCACCAGCGGTGGCCTACGAGCAGTACTTC	CSAAPPAVAYEQYF
-	TRBV7-9	TRBJ2-2	-	TGTGCCAGCAGGGGGGCCCAGAACACCGGGGAGCTGTTTTTT	CASRGAQNTGELFF
-	TRBV9	TRBJ1-1	-	TGTGCCACCTCCCAGTTCGGGGACTCGCGCGGGTACACTGAAGCTTTCTTT	CATSQFGDSRGYTEAFF
TRBD1	TRBV10-3	TRBJ2-7	-	TGTGCCACCACAGGGGGCGACCCCTACGAGCAGTACTTC	CATTGGDPYEQYF
TRBD2	TRBV7-2	TRBJ2-1	few	TGTGCCAGCAGCCGCCGGCTAGCGGGGTACAATGAGCAGTTCTTC	CASSRRLAGYNEQFF
TRBD2	TRBV20-1	TRBJ2-5	-	TGCAGTGCCCCCACGGGACTAGCGGGAGGGCCGAGGGAGACCCAGTACTTC	CSAPTGLAGGPRETQYF
-	TRBV13	TRBJ2-5	many	TGTGCCAGCAGCCTATTGGGGGGAACCCAGTACTTC	CASSLLGGTQYF
TRBD1	TRBV28	TRBJ1-4	-	TGTGCCAGCAGTCTCACAGGGGTCCTTAATGAAAAACTGTTTTTT	CASSLTGVLNEKLFF
TRBD1	TRBV9	TRBJ1-2	few	TGTGCCAGCAGCGGCAGGGGGCCTATCTATGGCTACACCTTC	CASSGRGPIYGYTF
TRBD1	TRBV29-1	TRBJ2-1	few	TGCAGCTCCCACCACCCGGGACAGGGATCCAATGAGCAGTTCTTC	CSSHHPGQGSNEQFF
TRBD2	TRBV27	TRBJ2-7	few	TGTGCCAGCCGCGGGGAGGGGCTAGCGGAAACCTACGAGCAGTACTTC	CASRGEGLAETYEQYF
TRBD2	TRBV5-1	TRBJ2-3	-	TGCGCCAGCAGCCCGGGACTAGCGGGAGCGGATAGATACGCGTATTTT	CASSPGLAGADRYAYF
-	TRBV6-4	TRBJ2-1	-	TGTGCCAGCAGACAGGCTAGCGCTGGCAATGAGCAGTTCTTC	CASRQASAGNEQFF
-	TRBV12-3/TRBV12-4	TRBJ2-7	-	TGTGCCAGCAGTTACCCGACCTCGAATGAGCAGTACTTC	CASSYPTSNEQYF
TRBD1	TRBV29-1	TRBJ2-6	few	TGCAGCGTTGGATCCGGGACAGGGAGGTCTGGGGCCAACGTCCTGACTTTC	CSVGSGTGRSGANVLTF
TRBD1	TRBV13	TRBJ1-1	-	TGTGCCAGCAGCGACGACGGGACAGGGGGAACTGAAGCTTTCTTT	CASSDDGTGGTEAFF
-	TRBV24-1	TRBJ2-1	-	TGTGCCACCAGTGACCCCCAGACCCCCTTCTACAATGAGCAGTTCTTC	CATSDPQTPFYNEQFF
-	TRBV27	TRBJ2-7	-	TGTGCCAGCAGTCACGGACCCTACGAGCAGTACTTC	CASSHGPYEQYF
TRBD1	TRBV28	TRBJ2-1	-	TGTGCCAGCATATCGACTGGGACAGCTAACAACGAGCAGTTCTTC	CASISTGTANNEQFF
-	TRBV11-2	TRBJ2-6	-	TGTGCCAGCAGCTCCCCACGGGCCCCAGGGCCCGGGGCCAACGTCCTGACTTTC	CASSSPRAPGPGANVLTF
TRBD2	TRBV6-1	TRBJ2-5	few	TGTGCCAGCAGGAGGGAGGGATTAGAGACCCAGTACTTC	CASRREGLETQYF
-	TRBV3-1	TRBJ2-3	-	TGTGCCAGCAGCCAAGGGACAGCTCACAGATACGCGTATTTT	CASSQGTAHRYAYF
TRBD2	TRBV7-4	TRBJ2-7	-	TGTGCCAGTAAACTTGGGGGGGGAGAGGCCTACGAGCAGTACTTC	CASKLGGGEAYEQYF
-	TRBV15	TRBJ2-7	-	TGTGCCACCAGCAGAGGGACGAGCGGTTACGAGCAGTACTTC	CATSRGTSGYEQYF
TRBD1	TRBV20-1	TRBJ1-1	-	TGCAGTGCTCAGCAGGGGGCAAGCACTGAAGCTTTCTTT	CSAQQGASTEAFF
-	TRBV4-1	TRBJ2-7	-	TGCGCCAGCAGCCAATACCTAGCCGACGAGCAGTACTTC	CASSQYLADEQYF
-	TRBV7-3	TRBJ2-1	-	TGTGCCAGCAGCTTAACCGGGTGGCTTGGGGATGAGCAGTTCTTC	CASSLTGWLGDEQFF
-	TRBV27	TRBJ2-3	few	TGTGCCAGCAGTTCAGATCTATGGAGAGATACGCAGTATTTT	CASSSDLWRDTQYF
TRBD2	TRBV7-9	TRBJ2-3	-	TGTGCCAGTTTTGGGGGAGCGGGAGGGCCGGCGCAGTATTTT	CASFGGAGGPAQYF